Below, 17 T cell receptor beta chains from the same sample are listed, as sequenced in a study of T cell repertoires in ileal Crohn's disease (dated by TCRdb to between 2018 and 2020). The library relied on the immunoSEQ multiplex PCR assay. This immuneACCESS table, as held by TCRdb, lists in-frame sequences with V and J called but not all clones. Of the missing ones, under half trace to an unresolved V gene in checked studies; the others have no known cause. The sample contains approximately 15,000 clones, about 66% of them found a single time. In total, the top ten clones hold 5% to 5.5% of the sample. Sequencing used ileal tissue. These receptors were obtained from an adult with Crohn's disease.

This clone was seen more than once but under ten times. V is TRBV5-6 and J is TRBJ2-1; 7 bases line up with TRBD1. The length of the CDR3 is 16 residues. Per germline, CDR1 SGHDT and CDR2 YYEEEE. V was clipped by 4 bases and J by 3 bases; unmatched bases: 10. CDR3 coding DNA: TGTGCCAGCAGCGCCGGGACAGTGATCCTCTACAATGAGCAGTTCTTC. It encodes CASSAGTVILYNEQFF.

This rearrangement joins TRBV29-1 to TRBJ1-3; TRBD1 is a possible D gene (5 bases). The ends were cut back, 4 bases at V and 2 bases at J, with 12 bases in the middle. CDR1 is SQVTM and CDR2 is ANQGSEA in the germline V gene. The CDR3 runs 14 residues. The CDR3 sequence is CSVALGGAGNTIYF. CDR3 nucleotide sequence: TGCAGCGTTGCCCTCGGGGGAGCTGGAAACACCATATATTTT.

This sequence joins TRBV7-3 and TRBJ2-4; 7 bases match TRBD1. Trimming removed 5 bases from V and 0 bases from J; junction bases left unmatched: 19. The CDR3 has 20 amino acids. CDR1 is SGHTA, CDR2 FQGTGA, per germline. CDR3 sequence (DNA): TGTGCCAGCAGCAGACAGGGAAGGTCCATGGGAGAGATAGCCAAAAACATTCAGTACTTC. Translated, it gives CASSRQGRSMGEIAKNIQYF.

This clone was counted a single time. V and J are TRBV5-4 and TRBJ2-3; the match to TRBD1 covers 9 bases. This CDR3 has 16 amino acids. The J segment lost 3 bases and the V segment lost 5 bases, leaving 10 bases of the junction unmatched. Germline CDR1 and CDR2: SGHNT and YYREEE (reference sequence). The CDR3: CASRYSTGGETDTQYF. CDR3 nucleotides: TGTGCCAGCAGGTATAGCACAGGGGGCGAGACAGATACGCAGTATTTT.

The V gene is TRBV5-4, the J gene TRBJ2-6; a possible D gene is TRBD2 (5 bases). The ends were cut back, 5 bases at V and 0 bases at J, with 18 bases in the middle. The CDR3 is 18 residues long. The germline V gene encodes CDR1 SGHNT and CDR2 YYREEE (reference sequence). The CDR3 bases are TGTGCCAGCAGTCCCGGCGGGCAAGTATACTCTGGGGCCAACGTCCTGACTTTC. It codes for CASSPGGQVYSGANVLTF.

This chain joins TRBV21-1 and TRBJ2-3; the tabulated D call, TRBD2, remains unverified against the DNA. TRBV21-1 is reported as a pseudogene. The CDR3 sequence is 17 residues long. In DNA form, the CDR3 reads TGTGCCAGCAGCAAAGAGGGAGGAAACACTTGCACAGATACGCAGTATTTT. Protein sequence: CASSKEGGNTCTDTQYF.

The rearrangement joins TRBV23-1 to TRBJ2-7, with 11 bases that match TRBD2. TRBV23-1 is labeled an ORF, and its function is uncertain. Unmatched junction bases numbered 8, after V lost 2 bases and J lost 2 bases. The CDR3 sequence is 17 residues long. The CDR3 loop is CASSQPLGLAETYEQYF. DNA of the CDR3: TGCGCCAGCAGTCAACCCCTGGGACTAGCGGAGACCTACGAGCAGTACTTC.

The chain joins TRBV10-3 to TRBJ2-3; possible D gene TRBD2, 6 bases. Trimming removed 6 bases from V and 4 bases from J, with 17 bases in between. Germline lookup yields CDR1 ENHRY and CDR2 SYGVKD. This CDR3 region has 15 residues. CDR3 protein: CAISGVGGGADTQYF. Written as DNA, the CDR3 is TGTGCCATCAGCGGTGTCGGGGGTGGAGCAGATACGCAGTATTTT.

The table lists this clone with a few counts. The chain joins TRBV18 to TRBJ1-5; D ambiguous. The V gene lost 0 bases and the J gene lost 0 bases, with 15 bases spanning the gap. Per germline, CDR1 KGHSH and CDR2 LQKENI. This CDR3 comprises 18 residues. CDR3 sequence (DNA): TGTGCCAGCTCACCACCGCTCAGTGTGGAGGATAGCAATCAGCCCCAGCATTTT. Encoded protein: CASSPPLSVEDSNQPQHF. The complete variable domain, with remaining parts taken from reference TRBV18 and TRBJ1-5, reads NAGVMQNPRHLVRRRGQEARLRCSPMKGHSHVYWYRQLPEEGLKFMVYLQKENIIDESGMPKERFSAEFPKEGPSILRIQQVVRGDSAAYFCASSPPLSVEDSNQPQHFGDGTRLSIL.

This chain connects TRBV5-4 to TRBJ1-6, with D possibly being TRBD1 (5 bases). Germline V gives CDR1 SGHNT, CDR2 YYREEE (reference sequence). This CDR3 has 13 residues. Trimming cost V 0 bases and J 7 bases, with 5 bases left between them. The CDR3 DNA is TGTGCCAGCAGCTTGGAGGGGAATTCACCCCTCCACTTT. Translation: CASSLEGNSPLHF.

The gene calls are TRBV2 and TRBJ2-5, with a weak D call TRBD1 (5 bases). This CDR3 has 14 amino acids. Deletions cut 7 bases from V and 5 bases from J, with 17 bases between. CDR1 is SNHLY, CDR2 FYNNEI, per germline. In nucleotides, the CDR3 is TGTGCCAGCAAAAAGGGGTACAACCTGGAGACCCAGTACTTC. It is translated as CASKKGYNLETQYF. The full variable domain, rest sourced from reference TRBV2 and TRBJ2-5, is EPEVTQTPSHQVTQMGQEVILRCVPISNHLYFYWYRQILGQKVEFLVSFYNNEISEKSEIFDDQFSVERPDGSNFTLKIRSTKLEDSAMYFCASKKGYNLETQYFGPGTRLLVL.

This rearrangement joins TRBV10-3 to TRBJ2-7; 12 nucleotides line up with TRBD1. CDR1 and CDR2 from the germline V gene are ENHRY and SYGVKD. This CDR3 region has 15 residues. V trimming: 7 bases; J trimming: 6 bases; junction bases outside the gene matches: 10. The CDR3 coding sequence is TGTGCCATCAATTCCCCGGGACAGGGGGCGCCCGAGCAGTACTTC. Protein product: CAINSPGQGAPEQYF.

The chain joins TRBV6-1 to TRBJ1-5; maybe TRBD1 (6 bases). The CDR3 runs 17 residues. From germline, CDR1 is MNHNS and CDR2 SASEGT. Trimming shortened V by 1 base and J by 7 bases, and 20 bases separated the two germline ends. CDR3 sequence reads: CASSEGRQLGDKQPQHF. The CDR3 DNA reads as TGTGCCAGCAGTGAAGGTCGTCAATTGGGGGACAAACAGCCCCAGCATTTT.

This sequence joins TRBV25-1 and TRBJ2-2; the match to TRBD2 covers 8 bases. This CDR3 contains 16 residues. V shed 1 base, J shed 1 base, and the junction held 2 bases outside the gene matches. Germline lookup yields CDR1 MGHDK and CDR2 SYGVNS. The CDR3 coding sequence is TGTGCCAGCAGTGAATGGGCGGGAGGGAACACCGGGGAGCTGTTTTTT. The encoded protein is CASSEWAGGNTGELFF.

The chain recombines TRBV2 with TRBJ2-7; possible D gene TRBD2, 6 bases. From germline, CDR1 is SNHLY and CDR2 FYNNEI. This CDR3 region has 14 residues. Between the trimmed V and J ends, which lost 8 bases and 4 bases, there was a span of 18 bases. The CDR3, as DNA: TGTGCCAGCGGAGGGTTAACAGGCCGATACGAGCAGTACTTC. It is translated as CASGGLTGRYEQYF.

The DNA of the CDR3 is TGTGCCAGCAGCACCGGGACAGGGGGCGGTTGGTATGGCTACACCTTC. Protein: CASSTGTGGGWYGYTF. The chain links TRBV6-6 to TRBJ1-2; 12 nucleotides agree with TRBD1. V lost 6 bases, J lost 5 bases, and 10 bases stayed unmatched. CDR1 and CDR2 (germline): MNHNY, SVGAGI (reference sequence). This CDR3 is built from 16 residues.

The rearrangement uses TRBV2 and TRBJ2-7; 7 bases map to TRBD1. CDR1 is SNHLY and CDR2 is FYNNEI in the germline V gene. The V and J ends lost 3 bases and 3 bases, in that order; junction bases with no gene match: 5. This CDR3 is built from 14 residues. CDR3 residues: CASSETGLGYEQYF. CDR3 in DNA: TGTGCCAGCAGTGAGACAGGGTTGGGCTACGAGCAGTACTTC.